A single sample is the source of the 26 T cell receptor beta chains below, sequenced in a study of cytomegalovirus exposure and HLA in healthy donors. Use of 60 Vbeta and 13 Jbeta primers characterized the PCR. The repertoire was sequenced with immunoSEQ multiplex PCR; TCRdb's copy has only in-frame clones and lacks some. The table has tens of thousands of clones, around 71% seen once; the top ten hold approximately 8.2%. Source material: PBMCs. The receptors stem from a man between 60 and 70 years old in good health and CMV-seronegative.

Written as DNA, the CDR3 is TGTGCCAGCTCACCACAGGGGGCAGAGACCCAGTACTTC. Translating gives CASSPQGAETQYF. This rearrangement joins TRBV18 to TRBJ2-5, with TRBD1 matching 7 bases. Looked up from germline, CDR1 is KGHSH and CDR2 is LQKENI. The CDR3 covers 13 residues. Unmatched junction bases numbered 0, after V lost 1 base and J lost 4 bases.

The rearrangement uses TRBV30 and TRBJ1-2; 9 nucleotides agree with TRBD1. With 0 bases clipped from V and 4 bases from J, the junction kept 6 bases outside the gene matches. CDR1 GTSNPN and CDR2 SVGIG come from the germline V gene (reference sequence). There are 15 residues in the CDR3. CDR3 amino acids: CAWSVLDRGGYGYTF. The CDR3, as DNA: TGTGCCTGGAGTGTATTGGACAGGGGCGGCTATGGCTACACCTTC.

The chain couples TRBV2 to TRBJ1-1; TRBD1 aligns across 7 bases. The CDR3 has 13 amino acids. Per germline, CDR1 SNHLY and CDR2 FYNNEI. The ends lost 7 bases at V and 5 bases at J; junction bases unmatched: 7. CDR3 amino acids: CASNGGRGTEAFF. Here the CDR3 DNA reads TGTGCCAGCAATGGGGGCAGGGGGACTGAAGCTTTCTTT.

The chain couples TRBV2 to TRBJ2-7; 7 bases agree with TRBD1. The CDR3 is 14 amino acids. Germline trimming cut 8 bases from V and 2 bases from J; bases unmatched to any gene: 9. The germline V gene encodes CDR1 SNHLY and CDR2 FYNNEI. CDR3 protein: CASVRGTEAYEQYF. The DNA of the CDR3 is TGTGCCAGCGTGAGGGGGACAGAAGCCTACGAGCAGTACTTC.

V is TRBV29-1 and J is TRBJ2-2, with 13 nucleotides matching TRBD2. V shed 6 bases and J 3 bases; nucleotides not matched to a gene: 10. The CDR3 sequence is 17 residues long. From germline, CDR1 is SQVTM and CDR2 ANQGSEA. The CDR3: CSVTGTSGTTYTGELFF. For the CDR3, the DNA is TGCAGCGTCACCGGGACTAGCGGGACCACATACACCGGGGAGCTGTTTTTT.

In its sample, this clone was seen a few times. The chain combines TRBV28 with TRBJ1-5, with 9 bases fitting TRBD1. This CDR3 is 14 amino acids long. Germline V CDR1 and CDR2: MDHEN, SYDVKM. Trimming removed 6 bases from V and 6 bases from J; junction bases left unmatched: 6. CDR3 in DNA: TGTGCCAGCAGACAGGGGGGACAGGGTCAGCCCCAGCATTTT. Its translation is CASRQGGQGQPQHF.

The rearrangement joins TRBV5-4 to TRBJ1-2, with 8 bases lining up with TRBD1. The CDR3 sequence is 14 residues long. Trimming removed 4 bases from V and 4 bases from J; junction bases left unmatched: 6. CDR1 SGHNT and CDR2 YYREEE come from the germline V gene (reference sequence). Here the CDR3 reads CASSTGQALYGYTF. For the CDR3, the DNA is TGTGCCAGCAGCACGGGACAGGCGCTCTATGGCTACACCTTC.

CDR3 sequence: CASSESGYNSPLHF. DNA of the CDR3: TGTGCCAGCAGTGAGTCAGGTTATAATTCACCCCTCCACTTT. The chain combines TRBV2 with TRBJ1-6; D is unclear. V lost 3 bases and J lost 4, with 7 bases in between. Germline values: CDR1 SNHLY, CDR2 FYNNEI. The CDR3 has 14 residues.

The CDR3 region is CASSQGLNSPLHF. In DNA form, the CDR3 reads TGTGCCAGCAGTCAGGGCCTCAATTCACCCCTCCACTTT. The chain is built from TRBV11-3 and TRBJ1-6, with a weak D call TRBD1 (5 bases). In germline, CDR1 is SGHNT, CDR2 YENEEA. With 6 bases removed from V and 7 bases from J, the gap between germline ends came to 10 bases. The CDR3 loop spans 13 amino acids.

This clone has only one observation. This chain connects TRBV5-1 to TRBJ2-1; tentatively, D is TRBD2 (6 bases). The CDR3 is 12 residues long. Germline CDR1 SGHRS, CDR2 YFSETQ. Trimming removed 4 bases from V and 8 bases from J, with 10 bases in between. CDR3 region: CASSAEGDEQFF. The CDR3 bases are TGCGCCAGCAGCGCGGAGGGCGATGAGCAGTTCTTC.

V is TRBV25-1 and J is TRBJ2-2; a possible D gene is TRBD1 (5 bases). This CDR3 is 15 amino acids long. Trimming took 2 bases from V and 4 from J, leaving 11 bases between them. Germline assignment: CDR1 MGHDK and CDR2 SYGVNS. CDR3 sequence: CASSEVRDGTGELFF. In DNA form, the CDR3 reads TGTGCCAGCAGTGAAGTCAGGGATGGCACCGGGGAGCTGTTTTTT.

The chain couples TRBV7-8 to TRBJ2-7; 10 nucleotides line up with TRBD1. This CDR3 is 13 amino acids long. V was clipped by 6 bases and J by 6 bases; unmatched bases: 5. The germline V gene encodes CDR1 SGHVS and CDR2 FQNEAQ. For the CDR3, the DNA is TGTGCCAGCAGTTCAGGGGACAGGGGCGAGCAGTACTTC. It codes for CASSSGDRGEQYF.

The genes are TRBV4-1 and TRBJ2-7; tentatively, D is TRBD2 (5 bases). Germline values: CDR1 MGHRA, CDR2 YSYEKL. The CDR3 consists of 13 residues. Trimming took off 1 base at V and 6 bases at J, with 10 bases between the two ends. The CDR3 loop reads CASSQVRRGEQYF. The CDR3 DNA follows: TGCGCCAGCAGCCAAGTCCGCCGGGGCGAGCAGTACTTC.

This chain uses TRBV6-5 with TRBJ2-1, with TRBD1 matching 7 bases. Germline V gene lookup returns CDR1 MNHEY and CDR2 SVGAGI. J gave up 1 base and V 5 bases, and 5 bases lay outside the gene matches. This CDR3 spans 15 amino acids. Here the CDR3 reads CASSPDRDSYNEQFF. The CDR3 bases are TGTGCCAGCAGTCCCGACAGGGATTCCTACAATGAGCAGTTCTTC.

This sequence joins TRBV9 and TRBJ1-6; maybe TRBD1 (6 bases). This CDR3 has 16 amino acids. The V gene's germline CDR1 is SGDLS and CDR2 YYNGEE. The ends were cut back, 4 bases at V and 7 bases at J, with 18 bases in the middle. CDR3 amino acids: CASSPSTNRVNSPLHF. CDR3 nucleotide sequence: TGTGCCAGCAGCCCCTCGACGAACAGGGTGAATTCACCCCTCCACTTT.

Only a few counts were recorded for this clone. The chain is built from TRBV10-3 and TRBJ1-3, with D hard to call. The CDR3 contains 14 residues. Germline values: CDR1 ENHRY, CDR2 SYGVKD. V lost 7 bases and J lost 4, with 14 bases in between. The CDR3 protein is CAITGLEGGNTIYF. CDR3 DNA sequence: TGTGCCATCACGGGGTTGGAAGGCGGAAACACCATATATTTT.

The V call is TRBV2, the J call TRBJ2-7; D ambiguous. Germline-derived CDR1 and CDR2 are SNHLY and FYNNEI. V was trimmed by 2 bases and J by 5 bases, leaving 4 bases between them. There are 11 residues in the CDR3. The CDR3 loop is CASSELHEQYF. The CDR3 region has the DNA TGTGCCAGCAGTGAACTCCACGAGCAGTACTTC.

The chain is built from TRBV28 and TRBJ2-4, with 10 bases identical to TRBD1. Germline V gene sequence: CDR1 MDHEN, CDR2 SYDVKM. The ends lost 4 bases at V and 7 bases at J; junction bases unmatched: 10. The CDR3 loop spans 16 amino acids. The CDR3 loop reads CASSSTWDRGPNIQYF. The CDR3 coding sequence is TGTGCCAGCAGTTCTACTTGGGACAGGGGTCCGAACATTCAGTACTTC.

The CDR3 sequence: CASVLAGGAREQYF. The CDR3 nucleotides read TGTGCCAGCGTGCTAGCGGGAGGAGCCCGCGAGCAGTACTTC. The chain couples TRBV7-2 to TRBJ2-7; 11 positions agree with TRBD2. V trimming: 8 bases; J trimming: 6 bases; junction bases outside the gene matches: 9. The length of the CDR3 is 14 residues. Germline lookup yields CDR1 SGHTA and CDR2 FQGNSA.

The chain recombines TRBV5-6 with TRBJ1-3, with TRBD1 matching over 9 bases. V gave up 4 bases and J gave up 8 bases; unmatched junction bases: 13. From germline, CDR1 is SGHDT and CDR2 YYEEEE. The CDR3 extends over 16 amino acids. This CDR3 is CASSLGPGQGLDTIYF. The CDR3 DNA reads TGTGCCAGCAGCCTCGGCCCGGGACAGGGACTTGACACCATATATTTT. Supplemented by reference TRBV5-6 and TRBJ1-3, the full variable domain reads DAGVTQSPTHLIKTRGQQVTLRCSPKSGHDTVSWYQQALGQGPQFIFQYYEEEERQRGNFPDRFSGHQFPNYSSELNVNALLLGDSALYLCASSLGPGQGLDTIYFGEGSWLTVV.

This chain links TRBV6-6 with TRBJ2-5, with D perhaps TRBD1 (5 bases). From germline, CDR1 is MNHNY and CDR2 SVGAGI (reference sequence). Trimming removed 3 bases at V and 4 bases at J, with 9 bases between. The CDR3 loop spans 13 amino acids. CDR3: CASSYLRAETQYF. DNA of the CDR3: TGTGCCAGCAGTTATCTCAGGGCAGAGACCCAGTACTTC.

The chain couples TRBV25-1 to TRBJ1-1; D is perhaps TRBD1 (5 bases). CDR1 MGHDK and CDR2 SYGVNS come from the germline V gene. V lost 3 bases to trimming and J lost 7 bases, with 12 bases between them. The CDR3 extends over 13 amino acids. For the CDR3, the DNA is TGTGCCAGCAGTGATGCCAGGGAAATTGAAGCTTTCTTT. Encoded protein: CASSDAREIEAFF.

The V gene is TRBV10-3, the J gene TRBJ1-4, with TRBD1 as a possible D gene (5 bases). The V end was cut by 4 bases, the J end by 7 bases, with 10 bases between. The CDR3 has 13 residues. Germline loops: CDR1 ENHRY, CDR2 SYGVKD. CDR3 in DNA: TGTGCCATCAGTGCAGGGATGGGTGAAAAACTGTTTTTT. As protein: CAISAGMGEKLFF.

The J gene is TRBJ2-5, the V gene TRBV28, with TRBD1 matching over 8 bases. V lost 10 bases and J lost 3; bases outside the gene matches: 13. CDR1 and CDR2 from the germline V gene are MDHEN and SYDVKM. CDR3 length equals 15 residues. The CDR3 sequence is CAISPTGAYEETQYF. The CDR3 DNA reads as TGTGCCATATCCCCGACAGGGGCCTACGAAGAGACCCAGTACTTC. Supplemented by reference TRBV28 and TRBJ2-5, the full variable domain reads DVKVTQSSRYLVKRTGEKVFLECVQDMDHENMFWYRQDPGLGLRLIYFSYDVKMKEKGDIPEGYSVSREKKERFSLILESASTNQTSMYLCAISPTGAYEETQYFGPGTRLLVL.

The chain's CDR3 is CASSGDTVGTDTQYF. In DNA, the CDR3 is TGTGCCAGCAGTGGAGACACGGTCGGCACAGATACGCAGTATTTT. V is TRBV2 and J is TRBJ2-3; no reliable D call. There are 15 residues in the CDR3. In germline, CDR1 is SNHLY, CDR2 FYNNEI. V gave up 4 bases and J gave up 1 base, with 12 bases separating them.

There are a few counts of this clone. The V gene is TRBV19, the J gene TRBJ2-1; D not resolved. Trimming shortened V by 1 base and J by 3 bases, and 16 bases separated the two germline ends. There are 17 residues in the CDR3. Germline V gene data show CDR1 as LNHDA and CDR2 as SQIVND (reference sequence). DNA for the CDR3: TGTGCCAGTAGTATAGCGGCCGCCAACAGTTACTACAATGAGCAGTTCTTC. This sequence encodes CASSIAAANSYYNEQFF.